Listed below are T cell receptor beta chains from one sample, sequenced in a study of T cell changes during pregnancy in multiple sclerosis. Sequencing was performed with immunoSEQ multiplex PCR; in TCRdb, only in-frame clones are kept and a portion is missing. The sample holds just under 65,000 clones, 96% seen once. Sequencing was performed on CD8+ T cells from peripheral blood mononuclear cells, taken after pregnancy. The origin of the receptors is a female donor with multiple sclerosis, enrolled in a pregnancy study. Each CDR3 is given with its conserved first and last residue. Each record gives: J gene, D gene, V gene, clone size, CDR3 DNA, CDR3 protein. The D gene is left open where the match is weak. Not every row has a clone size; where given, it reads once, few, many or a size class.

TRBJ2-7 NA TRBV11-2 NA TGTGCCAGCAGCTTGTATCCAGGTTACGAGCAGTACTTC CASSLYPGYEQYF
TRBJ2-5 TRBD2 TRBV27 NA TGTGCCAGCAGTTCCGCCGGGACTAGGGAGACCCAGTACTTC CASSSAGTRETQYF
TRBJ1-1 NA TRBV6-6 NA TGTGCCAGCAGTTCCCGTGGAGGGAGGGAAGCTTTCTTT CASSSRGGREAFF
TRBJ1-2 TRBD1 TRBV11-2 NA TGTGCCAGCAGCTGGGGACAGGCACCTGTCTATGGCTACACCTTC CASSWGQAPVYGYTF
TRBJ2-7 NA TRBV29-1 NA TGCAGCGTTTCAAAGGGGGACTACGAGCAGTACTTC CSVSKGDYEQYF
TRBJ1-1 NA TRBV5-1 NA TGCGCCAGCACACCGAGGGGCACGCAGGGTGGCCAGGGGCTCATGAACACTGAAGCTTTCTTT CASTPRGTQGGQGLMNTEAFF
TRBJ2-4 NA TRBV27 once TGTGCCAGCAGTTTACACTTGCACAGGGGGCCGCGGGAGGCCGATCCAATTCTCAAAAACATTCAGTACTTC CASSLHLHRGPREADPILKNIQYF
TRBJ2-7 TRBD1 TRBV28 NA TGTGCCAGCAGTTACCCCGGGACAGGGAACGAGCAGTACTTC CASSYPGTGNEQYF
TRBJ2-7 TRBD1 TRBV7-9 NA TGTGCCAGCAGCCCAGGGACAGGGGGCGAGCAGTACTTC CASSPGTGGEQYF
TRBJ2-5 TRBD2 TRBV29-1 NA TGCAGCGTTGAAGATCATACAACAGCGGGAGGCAGTCAAGAGACCCAGTACTTC CSVEDHTTAGGSQETQYF
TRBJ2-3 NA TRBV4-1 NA TGCGCCAGCAGTTTCAGGTCAGATACGCAGTATTTT CASSFRSDTQYF
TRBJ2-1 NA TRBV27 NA TGTGCCAGCAGTTTGGGCAGTTACAATGAGCAGTTCTTC CASSLGSYNEQFF
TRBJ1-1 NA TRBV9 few TGTGCCAGCCAGGGTCCTGTAGGGAACACTGAAGCTTTCTTT CASQGPVGNTEAFF
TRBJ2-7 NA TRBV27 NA TGTGCCAGCAGGTCTACCTACGAGCAGTACTTC CASRSTYEQYF
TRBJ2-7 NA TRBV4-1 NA TGCGCCAGCAGCCACAGGGGGCTGGATGGGGGGGCTTTGGACGAGCAGTACTTC CASSHRGLDGGALDEQYF
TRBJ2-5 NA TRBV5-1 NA TGCGCCAGCAGCTTGGAGCCAGAGACCCAGTACTTC CASSLEPETQYF
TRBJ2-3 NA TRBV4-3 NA TGCGCCAGCAGCCAGGCGTTCTCTAGTACGCAGTATTTT CASSQAFSSTQYF
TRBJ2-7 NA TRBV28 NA TGTGCCAGCAGTCGCTCCCGGGGTGTTGAGGTCCTCAAGTACTTC CASSRSRGVEVLKYF
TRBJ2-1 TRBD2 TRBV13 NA TGTGCCAGCTCTAGAACGGGAGGGCACAATGAGCAGTTCTTC CASSRTGGHNEQFF
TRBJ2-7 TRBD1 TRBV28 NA TGTGCCAGCAGTATAGGACAGGGTGGGTCCTACGAGCAGTACTTC CASSIGQGGSYEQYF
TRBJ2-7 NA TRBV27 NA TGTGCCAGCAGTTTCCGCGACGGGGATACCGAGCAGTACTTC CASSFRDGDTEQYF
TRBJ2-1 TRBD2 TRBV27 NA TGTGCCAGCAGTTTACTAGCGGGACAGTACAATGAGCAGTTCTTC CASSLLAGQYNEQFF
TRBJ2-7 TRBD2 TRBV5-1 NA TGCGCCAGCAGCTTGGCACTAGCGGGAGGATCCTACGAGCAGTACTTC CASSLALAGGSYEQYF
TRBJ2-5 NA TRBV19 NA TGTGCCACCCTAAACCCGGGTAGCGAGGAGACCCAGTACTTC CATLNPGSEETQYF
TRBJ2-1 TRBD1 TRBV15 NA TGTGCCACCAGCGGGCGGTCACAGGGGCAGTCCTACAATGAGCAGTTCTTC CATSGRSQGQSYNEQFF
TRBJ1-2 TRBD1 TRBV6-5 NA TGTGCCAGCAGTCGGACAGGGGAGGGCTACACCTTC CASSRTGEGYTF
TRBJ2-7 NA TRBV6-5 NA TGTGCCAGCAGCCCGGGACATCCTACCGAGCAGTACTTC CASSPGHPTEQYF
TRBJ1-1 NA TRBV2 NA TGTGCCAGCAGTGCGTGGAACACTGAAGCTTTCTTT CASSAWNTEAFF
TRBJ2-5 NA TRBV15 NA TGTGCCACCAGCAGAGATCGGGGCCAAGAGACCCAGTACTTC CATSRDRGQETQYF
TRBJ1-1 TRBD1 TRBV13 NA TGTGCCAGCAACTTACAGGGGAAAGGGACTGAAGCTTTCTTT CASNLQGKGTEAFF
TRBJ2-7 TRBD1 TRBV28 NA TGTGCCAGCAGTTTTCGGGACAGGTCCTACGAGCAGTACTTC CASSFRDRSYEQYF
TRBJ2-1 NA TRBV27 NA TGTGCCAGCAGTTGGGGGAAGGAGGGGCAGTTCTTC CASSWGKEGQFF
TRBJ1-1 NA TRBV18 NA TGTGCCAGCTCACCTCAGGGGAACACTGAAGCTTTCTTT CASSPQGNTEAFF
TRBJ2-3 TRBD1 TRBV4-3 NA TGCGCCAGCAGCCAAGGGACAGGGGTAACAGATACGCAGTATTTT CASSQGTGVTDTQYF
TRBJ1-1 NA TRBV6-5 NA TGTGCCAGCAGTTACTCGGACAATACTGGTAGGACTGAAGCTTTCTTT CASSYSDNTGRTEAFF
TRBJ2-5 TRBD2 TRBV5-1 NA TGCGCCAGCAGCCGGCGGGGGATCCAAGAGACCCAGTACTTC CASSRRGIQETQYF
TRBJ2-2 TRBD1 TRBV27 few TGTGCCAGCAGTACCCGAGACAGGGGTACCGGGGAGCTGTTTTTT CASSTRDRGTGELFF
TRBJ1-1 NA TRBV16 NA TGTGCCAGCAGCCCACGGAGCACTGAAGCTTTCTTT CASSPRSTEAFF
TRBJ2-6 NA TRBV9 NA TGTGCCAGCAGCGTAGTAGACAGCTCCTCTGGGGCCAACGTCCTGACTTTC CASSVVDSSSGANVLTF
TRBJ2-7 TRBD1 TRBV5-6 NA TGTGCCAGCAGCTTGAGGGGGCGCGGACTCCCCTCCTACGAGCAGTACTTC CASSLRGRGLPSYEQYF
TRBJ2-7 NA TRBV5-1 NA TGCGCCAGCAGCTGGCGGAACATCCGCAACGAGCAGTACTTC CASSWRNIRNEQYF
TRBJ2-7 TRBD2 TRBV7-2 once TGTGCCAGCAGCTCCGGGACTAGCGGGAGTTTGGCCTACGAGCAGTACTTC CASSSGTSGSLAYEQYF
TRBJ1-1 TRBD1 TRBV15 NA TGTGCCACCAGCGGGGACAGCTCGGGGACTGAAGCTTTCTTT CATSGDSSGTEAFF
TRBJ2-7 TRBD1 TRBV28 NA TGTGCCAGCAGTTTACCGCCTCTACAGGGGGCGCCGAGGGAGCAGTACTTC CASSLPPLQGAPREQYF
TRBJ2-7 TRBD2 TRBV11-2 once TGTGCCAGCAGTTACGGACTAGCGGGAGCGCGGGAGCAGTACTTC CASSYGLAGAREQYF